In its sample, the clone carrying this T cell receptor (beta chain) ranks as medium-sized (0.01 to 0.1%). Its antigen remains unidentified. Time point of the sample: sample taken at primary tumor resection. Unsorted whole RNA of tumor, nontumor lung or frozen PBMC was sequenced. This entry is derived from a study of spatial heterogeneity in lung cancer. Study at large: The library had UMIs, and each TCR and UMI pair averaged more than ten raw reads.

The CDR3 is 13 amino acids. V dropped 6 bases and J dropped 0 bases, with 8 bases sitting between them. The germline V gene has CDR1 DFQATT and CDR2 SNEGSKA (reference sequence). TCR cDNA molecules each had a unique molecular identifier. TCRdb processed the 5' RACE reads anew with MiXCR; each CDR3 protein has one entry. Of 5,900 or so distinct CDR3 sequences in the sample, about 1.5% were seen once. Whole-study findings and limits: Coverage of tumor T cells, an estimated figure, was about 6.3% for alpha and 13% to 15% for beta chains. Expanded intratumoral alpha and beta TCR counts tracked tumor mutation counts.

The rearrangement links TRBV20-1 to TRBJ2-2; either TRBD1 or TRBD2 may fit D (5 bases each). This sample comprised lung tumor tissue, obtained at surgery. This TCR was recovered from a male donor with early-stage non-small cell lung cancer. The CDR3 region is CSAGPPNTGELFF. The DNA for the CDR3 is TGCAGTGCGGGACCCCCGAACACCGGGGAGCTGTTTTTT.